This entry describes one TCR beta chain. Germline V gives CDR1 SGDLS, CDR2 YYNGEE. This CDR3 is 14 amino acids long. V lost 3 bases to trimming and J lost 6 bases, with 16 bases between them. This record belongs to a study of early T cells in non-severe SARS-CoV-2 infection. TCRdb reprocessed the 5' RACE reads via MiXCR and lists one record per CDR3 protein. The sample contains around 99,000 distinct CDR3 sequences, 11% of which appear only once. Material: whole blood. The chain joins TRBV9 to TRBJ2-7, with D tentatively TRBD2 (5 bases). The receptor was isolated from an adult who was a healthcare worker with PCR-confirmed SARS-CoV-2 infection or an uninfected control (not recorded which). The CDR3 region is CASSEKVELGEQYF. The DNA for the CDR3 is TGTGCCAGCAGCGAGAAGGTTGAACTAGGCGAGCAGTACTTC. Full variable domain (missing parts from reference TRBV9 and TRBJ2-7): DSGVTQTPKHLITATGQRVTLRCSPRSGDLSVYWYQQSLDQGLQFLIQYYNGEERAKGNILERFSAQQFPDLHSELNLSSLELGDSALYFCASSEKVELGEQYFGPGTRLTVT.